Below are 29 T cell receptor beta chains sequenced from a single sample in a study of T-cell reconstitution after alpha-beta-depleted transplantation in children. TCRbeta library preparation incorporated unique molecular identifiers. One entry per CDR3 protein results from TCRdb running MiXCR on the PCR reads. The sample yields about 200,000 distinct CDR3 sequences, roughly 6.3% seen once. This specimen consisted of PBMCs, obtained before TCRalphabeta/CD19-depleted stem cell transplant. Every receptor here comes from a girl under two years old with combined immunodeficiency, due to receive a stem cell transplant.

In its sample, this clonotype was seen many times. V is TRBV5-1 and J is TRBJ2-2; 7 positions agree with TRBD1. The germline gives CDR1 SGHRS, CDR2 YFSETQ. The V gene end was trimmed by 4 bases and the J gene end by 1 base; junction bases not matched to a gene: 7. The CDR3 is 16 amino acids. The chain's CDR3 is CASSTSGTENTGELFF. The CDR3 nucleotides read TGCGCCAGCAGCACCTCCGGGACAGAGAACACCGGGGAGCTGTTTTTT.

This clonotype showed up many times. The chain has TRBV28 and TRBJ2-1, with TRBD2 matching over 9 bases. CDR3 size: 14 residues. V shed 8 bases and J 8 bases; nucleotides not matched to a gene: 10. Germline V lookup: CDR1 MDHEN, CDR2 SYDVKM. CDR3 in DNA: TGTGCCAGCGGGCGACTAGCGGAAAAAGATGAGCAGTTCTTC. This translates into CASGRLAEKDEQFF.

This clonotype was counted ten times or more. V and J are TRBV20-1 and TRBJ1-6; D unclear. V was trimmed by 5 bases and J by 0 bases, leaving 11 bases between them. Germline loops: CDR1 DFQATT, CDR2 SNEGSKA (reference sequence). This CDR3 comprises 15 residues. CDR3 protein: CSALEDYSYNSPLHF. CDR3 in DNA: TGCAGTGCTCTGGAAGACTACTCCTATAATTCACCCCTCCACTTT.

This clonotype was counted only a few times. The rearrangement joins TRBV20-1 to TRBJ1-5; 7 bases map to TRBD1. CDR3 length equals 15 residues. J gave up 3 bases and V 3 bases, and 8 bases lay outside the gene matches. CDR1 and CDR2 (germline): DFQATT, SNEGSKA (reference sequence). CDR3 in DNA: TGCAGTGCTAGGGGTAGGGGGCTGTTCAATCAGCCCCAGCATTTT. Translation gives CSARGRGLFNQPQHF.

This clonotype was counted ten times or more. V usage is TRBV7-9 and J usage is TRBJ2-1; TRBD1 is a possible D gene (8 bases). This CDR3 is 14 amino acids long. The germline gives CDR1 SEHNR, CDR2 FQNEAQ (reference sequence). V dropped 7 bases and J dropped 12 bases, with 22 bases sitting between them. CDR3 protein: CASMETLQGGVQFF. The DNA for the CDR3 is TGTGCCAGCATGGAAACCTTACAGGGGGGGGTGCAGTTCTTC.

V gene TRBV3-1 combines with J gene TRBJ2-2, with D hard to call. CDR1 LGHDT and CDR2 YNNKEL come from the germline V gene (reference sequence). There are 12 residues in the CDR3. Deletions cut 1 base from V and 7 bases from J, with 4 bases between. In nucleotides, the CDR3 is TGTGCCAGCAGCCAAGGCGTCGGGGAGCTGTTTTTT. Amino acids: CASSQGVGELFF. Combining the CDR3 with reference TRBV3-1 and TRBJ2-2 gives the whole variable domain DTAVSQTPKYLVTQMGNDKSIKCEQNLGHDTMYWYKQDSKKFLKIMFSYNNKELIINETVPNRFSPKSPDKAHLNLHINSLELGDSAVYFCASSQGVGELFFGEGSRLTVL.

This clonotype was seen only a few times. This chain joins TRBV28 and TRBJ2-7, with TRBD1 identical over 12 bases. Germline V gene lookup returns CDR1 MDHEN and CDR2 SYDVKM. This CDR3 is 17 amino acids long. The junction had 15 bases not matched to a gene; V was cut back by 6 bases and J by 6 bases. CDR3 DNA: TGTGCCAGCAGACCCGGGACAGGGGGCGCAGAGACGGGCGAGCAGTACTTC. Amino acids: CASRPGTGGAETGEQYF.

This clonotype was recorded at least ten times. This sequence joins TRBV7-2 and TRBJ2-3; TRBD2 agrees at 13 bases. There are 20 residues in the CDR3. The V segment lost 5 bases and the J segment 4 bases; nucleotides outside the gene matches: 18. CDR1 and CDR2 (germline): SGHTA, FQGNSA. The CDR3 region is CASSLPPGLAGRVTADTQYF. In DNA form, the CDR3 reads TGTGCCAGCAGCCTGCCCCCGGGACTAGCGGGGCGGGTTACGGCAGATACGCAGTATTTT.

This clonotype was observed many times. Written as DNA, the CDR3 is TGCAGCGCATGGGACACTGAAGCTTTCTTT. It is translated as CSAWDTEAFF. V and J are TRBV29-1 and TRBJ1-1, with D hard to call. CDR3 length: 10 amino acids. Germline assignment: CDR1 SQVTM and CDR2 ANQGSEA. V lost 7 bases, J lost 3 bases, and 6 bases lay in between. The whole variable domain, remainder taken from reference TRBV29-1 and TRBJ1-1, is SAVISQKPSRDICQRGTSLTIQCQVDSQVTMMFWYRQQPGQSLTLIATANQGSEATYESGFVIDKFPISRPNLTFSTLTVSNMSPEDSSIYLCSAWDTEAFFGQGTRLTVV.

This clonotype was picked up many times. CDR3 sequence reads: CASYYLGDQYNEQFF. The CDR3 DNA follows: TGTGCCAGTTATTATCTGGGGGACCAATACAATGAGCAGTTCTTC. The chain has TRBV5-6 and TRBJ2-1; either TRBD1 or TRBD2 may fit D (5 bases each). Per germline, CDR1 SGHDT and CDR2 YYEEEE. V lost 8 bases, J lost 4 bases, and 19 bases lay in between. The CDR3 loop spans 15 amino acids.

This clonotype occurred many times. The V and J genes are TRBV6-5 and TRBJ2-1, with TRBD2 as a possible D gene (6 bases). Per germline, CDR1 MNHEY and CDR2 SVGAGI. This CDR3 has 12 amino acids. V lost 6 bases and J 8 bases, leaving 11 bases between the germline ends. CDR3 sequence reads: CASRAGLHEQFF. CDR3 sequence (DNA): TGTGCCAGCAGGGCGGGACTTCATGAGCAGTTCTTC.

This clonotype has ten or more counts. The V call is TRBV3-1, the J call TRBJ2-3; 12 bases line up with TRBD2. The CDR3 spans 17 residues. Germline V gene data show CDR1 as LGHDT and CDR2 as YNNKEL (reference sequence). J gave up 4 bases and V 3 bases, and 8 bases lay outside the gene matches. In nucleotides, the CDR3 is TGTGCCAGCAGCCAGGCTGCTAGCGGGGGGGTAGCAGATACGCAGTATTTT. Translated, it gives CASSQAASGGVADTQYF.

The rearrangement uses TRBV13 and TRBJ2-7; TRBD1 matches at 11 bases. This CDR3 has 15 residues. V lost 6 bases and J lost 3; bases outside the gene matches: 7. CDR1 and CDR2 (germline): PRHDT, FYEKMQ (reference sequence). In DNA form, the CDR3 reads TGTGCCAGCAGTCAGCGGACAGGGGGCAACTACGAGCAGTACTTC. Protein: CASSQRTGGNYEQYF.

This clonotype was seen at least ten times. The chain uses TRBV29-1 and TRBJ2-3; the D is unclear. Germline loops: CDR1 SQVTM, CDR2 ANQGSEA. The CDR3 has 14 amino acids. With 6 bases removed from V and 0 bases from J, the gap between germline ends came to 13 bases. The CDR3 DNA sequence: TGCAGCGTAGTACGTGTTACTAGCACAGATACGCAGTATTTT. Amino acid sequence: CSVVRVTSTDTQYF.

To note about this clonotype: Being one base from a much bigger clone, this may be a read error. V is TRBV24-1 and J is TRBJ2-7; 8 bases match TRBD1. Germline V gene data show CDR1 as KGHDR and CDR2 as SFDVKD. CDR3 length: 14 amino acids. The CDR3 protein is CATSGQGPPYEQNF. The CDR3 coding sequence is TGTGCCACCAGTGGACAGGGGCCCCCCTACGAGCAGAACTTC.

Details on this clonotype: It may be a read error: a sequence one base away is much more abundant. This likely comes from a read error, as the CDR3 has no conserved phenylalanine or tryptophan at its end. The V gene is TRBV7-6, the J gene TRBJ1-1; TRBD1 matches at 11 bases. This CDR3 is 15 amino acids long. With 1 base clipped from V and 2 bases from J, the junction kept 0 bases outside the gene matches. The germline CDR1 and CDR2 sequences are SGHVS and FNYEAQ. CDR3 nucleotide sequence: TGTGCCAGCAGCTTAGGGACAGGGGGCAACACTGAAGCTTTCTGT. The encoded protein is CASSLGTGGNTEAFC.

This clonotype was observed at least ten times. The chain carries TRBV15 and TRBJ2-3; D call uncertain. Germline V gene data show CDR1 as LNHNV and CDR2 as YYDKDF (reference sequence). This CDR3 contains 14 residues. The germline V and J ends were trimmed by 0 bases and 5 bases, with 9 bases remaining between them. CDR3 in DNA: TGTGCCACCAGCAGAGATCCGGGCATAGATACGCAGTATTTT. It translates to CATSRDPGIDTQYF. Full variable domain (missing parts from reference TRBV15 and TRBJ2-3): DAMVIQNPRYQVTQFGKPVTLSCSQTLNHNVMYWYQQKSSQAPKLLFHYYDKDFNNEADTPDNFQSRRPNTSFCFLDIRSPGLGDTAMYLCATSRDPGIDTQYFGPGTRLTVL.

This clonotype occurred a few times. The chain employs TRBV7-6 and TRBJ2-7, with D unresolved. The CDR3 runs 16 residues. Germline assignment: CDR1 SGHVS and CDR2 FNYEAQ. V was shortened by 0 bases and J by 2 bases, with 14 bases between the two germline ends. The chain's CDR3 is CASSLAPPDGTYEQYF. CDR3 coding DNA: TGTGCCAGCAGCTTAGCCCCCCCGGACGGCACCTACGAGCAGTACTTC. Supplemented by reference TRBV7-6 and TRBJ2-7, the full variable domain reads GAGVSQSPRYKVTKRGQDVALRCDPISGHVSLYWYRQALGQGPEFLTYFNYEAQQDKSGLPNDRFSAERPEGSISTLTIQRTEQRDSAMYRCASSLAPPDGTYEQYFGPGTRLTVT.

This clonotype was counted at least ten times. The rearrangement uses TRBV7-9 and TRBJ1-1; no firm D call. Trimming left V 5 bases short and J 1 base short, with 14 bases between. The CDR3 consists of 15 residues. CDR1 and CDR2 (germline): SEHNR, FQNEAQ (reference sequence). The DNA of the CDR3 is TGTGCCAGCAGCCCCGTTCTGGGAGGGAACACTGAAGCTTTCTTT. It specifies CASSPVLGGNTEAFF.

This clonotype was detected many times. The V gene is TRBV28, the J gene TRBJ2-5, with 7 bases lining up with TRBD1. CDR1 MDHEN and CDR2 SYDVKM come from the germline V gene. The CDR3 is 15 amino acids. The V gene end was trimmed by 4 bases and the J gene end by 5 bases; junction bases not matched to a gene: 10. CDR3 coding DNA: TGTGCCAGCAGTTCGCCGACAGGGTTAACCGAGACCCAGTACTTC. This sequence encodes CASSSPTGLTETQYF.

This clonotype showed up many times. The V call is TRBV4-2, the J call TRBJ1-2, with 8 nucleotides matching TRBD1. This CDR3 contains 16 residues. Per germline, CDR1 LGHNA and CDR2 YNFKEQ. V gave up 6 bases and J gave up 2 bases; unmatched junction bases: 11. CDR3 DNA sequence: TGTGCCAGCAGACCTACCACAGGGGGGCAGAACTATGGCTACACCTTC. As protein: CASRPTTGGQNYGYTF.

There are many counts of this clonotype. J is TRBJ2-4 and V is TRBV15; 9 bases fit TRBD1. This CDR3 region has 16 residues. The V and J ends lost 0 bases and 4 bases, in that order; junction bases with no gene match: 4. The germline V gene encodes CDR1 LNHNV and CDR2 YYDKDF (reference sequence). The CDR3 sequence is CATSREPGQGKNIQYF. The CDR3 DNA reads TGTGCCACCAGCAGAGAACCGGGACAGGGTAAAAACATTCAGTACTTC. The entire variable domain, with the rest obtained from reference TRBV15 and TRBJ2-4, is as follows: DAMVIQNPRYQVTQFGKPVTLSCSQTLNHNVMYWYQQKSSQAPKLLFHYYDKDFNNEADTPDNFQSRRPNTSFCFLDIRSPGLGDTAMYLCATSREPGQGKNIQYFGAGTRLSVL.

This clonotype was seen ten or more times. V and J are TRBV20-1 and TRBJ2-7; D gene ambiguous. The CDR3 sequence is 12 residues long. Per the germline V gene, CDR1 is DFQATT and CDR2 is SNEGSKA (reference sequence). V was cut by 2 bases and J by 1 base, with 6 bases left in between. CDR3 DNA: TGCAGTGCTAGACCATTGTCCTACGAGCAGTACTTC. Residues: CSARPLSYEQYF.

This clonotype has ten or more counts. The V and J genes are TRBV7-2 and TRBJ1-1, with 9 bases lining up with TRBD1. The ends lost 7 bases at V and 3 bases at J; junction bases unmatched: 12. The CDR3 is 16 residues long. In germline, CDR1 is SGHTA, CDR2 FQGNSA. The CDR3 bases are TGTGCCAGCAACATCATGACAGGGGGACTGGACACTGAAGCTTTCTTT. This translates into CASNIMTGGLDTEAFF. The full variable domain, rest sourced from reference TRBV7-2 and TRBJ1-1, is GAGVSQSPSNKVTEKGKDVELRCDPISGHTALYWYRQSLGQGLEFLIYFQGNSAPDKSGLPSDRFSAERTGGSVSTLTIQRTQQEDSAVYLCASNIMTGGLDTEAFFGQGTRLTVV.

This clonotype was recorded at least ten times. The V and J genes are TRBV12-3 or TRBV12-4 and TRBJ2-4; D call uncertain. The CDR3 is 14 residues long. Deletions cut 7 bases from V and 9 bases from J, with 19 bases between. The CDR3 coding sequence is TGTGCCAGCACCCTCAGTCACAGCTACGGCATTCAGTACTTC. It is translated as CASTLSHSYGIQYF.

This clonotype was recorded at least ten times. The rearrangement uses TRBV6-2 or TRBV6-3 and TRBJ2-7; tentative D call: TRBD2 (6 bases). The CDR3 is made up of 14 amino acids. V was shortened by 3 bases and J by 6 bases, with 15 bases between the two germline ends. Germline assignment: CDR1 MNHEY and CDR2 SVGEGT. The CDR3, as DNA: TGTGCCAGCAGTTATACCCTAGCGAAGGGCGAGCAGTACTTC. The encoded protein is CASSYTLAKGEQYF.

This clonotype was found many times. The rearrangement uses TRBV12-3 or TRBV12-4 and TRBJ2-1; D possibly corresponds to TRBD1 (6 bases). The CDR3 loop spans 16 amino acids. Trimming removed 6 bases at V and 8 bases at J, with 23 bases between. CDR3 amino acids: CASSRTGTHRMDEQFF. The CDR3 region has the DNA TGTGCCAGCAGCCGAACCGGGACACATCGGATGGATGAGCAGTTCTTC.

A word on this clonotype: A much larger clone lies one base from this, so it may be a read error. The CDR3 carries no conserved terminal phenylalanine or tryptophan, so it likely arises from a read error. The chain links TRBV7-8 to TRBJ1-5; no clear D. From germline, CDR1 is SGHVS and CDR2 FQNEAQ. This CDR3 has 18 residues. The germline V and J ends were trimmed by 4 bases and 0 bases, with 19 bases remaining between them. In DNA, the CDR3 is TGTGCCAGCAGCTCCCCTCCCTGGGCTACCTATAGCAATCAGCCCCAGCATTAT. It codes for CASSSPPWATYSNQPQHY.

This clonotype turned up a few times. The chain recombines TRBV5-5 with TRBJ2-7, with 10 bases fitting TRBD1. Looked up from germline, CDR1 is SGHKS and CDR2 is YYEKEE (reference sequence). This CDR3 comprises 15 residues. The ends lost 4 bases at V and 6 bases at J; junction bases unmatched: 10. In DNA, the CDR3 is TGTGCCAGCAGCCCCTATCCCCGGGACAGGGGCGAGCAGTACTTC. Its translation is CASSPYPRDRGEQYF.